This T cell receptor (beta chain) was captured by sequencing in a study of T-cell memory formation after mild COVID-19 listed by TCRdb under 2021. About the investigation overall: TCR sequence clusters from the two donors were found to be largely donor specific. T-cell clones expanding and contracting after mild COVID-19 in a couple of donors were tracked by longitudinal TCRalpha and TCRbeta repertoire sequencing. The cohort was made up of two young adult volunteers, one female and one male, who were previously healthy.

This clonotype was found many times. This clone's antigen is unknown. No base qualities exist here, and no much larger clone lies one base off it. Sequencing used an Illumina NovaSeq 6000. TCRalpha and TCRbeta cDNA libraries were built by 5'RACE with constant-segment primers, adding sample barcodes and unique molecular identifiers. Trizol reagent was used to extract RNA from every sample. Libraries were amplified in two PCR steps, with a second sample barcode and Illumina TruSeq adapters added in the second step. Sequencing of libraries was performed on an Illumina NovaSeq with 2 x 150 bp paired-end reads. For the original study's pipeline: The reads were demultiplexed and collapsed into UMI-guided consensus sequences using migec v1.2.7. Using mixcr v2.1.11, UMI consensuses were aligned to TRA and TRB V and J templates and then assembled into clonotypes. A clonotype was counted as expanded or contracted only when both edgeR and NoisET called the clonotype significant, with the noise models trained on biological replicates. For edgeR calls, the cutoffs were a false discovery rate-adjusted p below 0.01 and a log2 fold-change threshold of 1. As an exploratory analysis of dynamics, max-normalized trajectories of the 1000 most abundant clonotypes were examined by PCA with hierarchical clustering. Separately sequenced CD4+ and CD8+ repertoires were used to assign the CD4 or CD8 phenotype of responding clones. TCRdb reprocessing: public reads trimmed at Q25 with fastp, clones called with MiXCR, in-frame beta chains kept. Each entry is one CDR3 protein sequence, shown with its most common DNA and genes. For this entry, the V and J calls and clone size follow TCRdb and not the study's own pipeline. A total of about 130,000 distinct CDR3 sequences appear in this sample, about 5.9% of them only once. Over 2% of the sample belongs to the ten largest clones.

Ficoll-Paque density gradient centrifugation was the method used to isolate PBMCs. General findings and caveats noted by the study authors: The second-wave clones that peaked on day 37 were not confirmed to be SARS-CoV-2 specific. Some responding clones were detected in pre-infection memory, which suggested that pre-existing cross-reactive memory T cells had joined the SARS-CoV-2 response. Clones contracting from day 15 to 85 had balanced CD4/CD8 phenotypes, while a second wave expanding from day 15 to 37 was biased towards CD4+. The study covered only a couple of mild cases, and larger cohorts including severe cases with pre-infection samples were considered necessary. Contracting CD4+ clones appeared mostly in the CM and EM memory subsets, whereas CD8+ clones were enriched in EMRA.

This receptor was identified in an adult woman who had mild COVID-19 (a few samples of this study predate the infection). The sample titles of this study are shuffled in the database, so cell type and time point are left out; the donor was told from shared clones. The sample taken for sequencing was PBMCs or a T cell subset sorted from them (not recorded which).

In nucleotides, the sequence is TGCAGTGCTAGAGAATCGACAGATCATTACAAAAACATTCAGTACTTC. This is translated as CSARESTDHYKNIQYF. The chain joins TRBV20-1 to TRBJ2-4; D gene: possibly TRBD1, on 5 matching bases. The junction shows trimming of 0 bases on V and 3 bases on J, plus 15 bases between the germline ends. The germline V gene (reference sequence) specifies DFQATT as CDR1 and SNEGSKA as CDR2. The CDR3 contains 16 residues, cysteine and phenylalanine counted. Only the CDR3 portion is preserved as DNA: 48 bases, with reading frame beginning at the first base.